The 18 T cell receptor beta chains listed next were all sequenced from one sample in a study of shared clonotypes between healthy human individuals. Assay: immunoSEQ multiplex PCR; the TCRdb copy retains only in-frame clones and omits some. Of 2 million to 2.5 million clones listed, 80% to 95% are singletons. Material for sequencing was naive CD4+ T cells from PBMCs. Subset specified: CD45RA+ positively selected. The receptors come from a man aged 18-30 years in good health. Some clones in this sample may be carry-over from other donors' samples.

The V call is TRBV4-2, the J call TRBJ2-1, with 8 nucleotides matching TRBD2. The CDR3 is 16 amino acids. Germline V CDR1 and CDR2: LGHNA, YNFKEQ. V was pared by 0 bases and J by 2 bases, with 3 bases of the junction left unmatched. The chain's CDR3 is CASSQETAGAYNEQFF. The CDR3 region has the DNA TGTGCCAGCAGCCAAGAGACAGCGGGAGCCTACAATGAGCAGTTCTTC.

CDR3 sequence: CASSPRQGTYEQYF. DNA of the CDR3: TGTGCCAGCAGCCCCCGGCAGGGGACCTACGAGCAGTACTTC. V usage is TRBV7-2 and J usage is TRBJ2-7; a possible D gene is TRBD1 (6 bases). Germline V gene lookup returns CDR1 SGHTA and CDR2 FQGNSA. V lost 5 bases and J lost 2, with 13 bases in between. The CDR3 covers 14 residues.

The CDR3 nucleotides are TGTGCCAGCTCACCACCCTCCGGGGGGCCGAGGAATGAGCAGTTCTTC. Translated: CASSPPSGGPRNEQFF. The rearrangement uses TRBV18 and TRBJ2-1; D perhaps matches TRBD2 (7 bases). V was trimmed by 0 bases and J by 7 bases, leaving 16 bases between them. CDR3 length: 16 amino acids. CDR1 KGHSH and CDR2 LQKENI come from the germline V gene.

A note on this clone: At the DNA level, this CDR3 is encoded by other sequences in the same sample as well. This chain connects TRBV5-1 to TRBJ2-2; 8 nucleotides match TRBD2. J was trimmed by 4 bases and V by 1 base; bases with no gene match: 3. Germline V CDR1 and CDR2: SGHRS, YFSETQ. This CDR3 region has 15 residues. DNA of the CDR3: TGCGCCAGCAGCTTGCGGGCGGGGGGCACCGGGGAGCTGTTTTTT. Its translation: CASSLRAGGTGELFF.

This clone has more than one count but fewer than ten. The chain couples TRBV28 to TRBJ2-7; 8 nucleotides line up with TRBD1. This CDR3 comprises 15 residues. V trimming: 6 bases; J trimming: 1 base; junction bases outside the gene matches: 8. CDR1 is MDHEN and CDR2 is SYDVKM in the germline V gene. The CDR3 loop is CASRATGAPSYEQYF. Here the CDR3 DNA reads TGTGCCAGCAGGGCGACAGGGGCACCTTCCTACGAGCAGTACTTC. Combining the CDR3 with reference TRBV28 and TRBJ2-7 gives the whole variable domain DVKVTQSSRYLVKRTGEKVFLECVQDMDHENMFWYRQDPGLGLRLIYFSYDVKMKEKGDIPEGYSVSREKKERFSLILESASTNQTSMYLCASRATGAPSYEQYFGPGTRLTVT.

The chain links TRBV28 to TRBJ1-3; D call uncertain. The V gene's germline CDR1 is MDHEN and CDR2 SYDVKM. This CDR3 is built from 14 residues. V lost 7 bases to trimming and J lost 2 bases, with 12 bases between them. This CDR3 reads CASNALDTGNTIYF. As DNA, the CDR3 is TGTGCCAGCAACGCTCTCGACACTGGAAACACCATATATTTT. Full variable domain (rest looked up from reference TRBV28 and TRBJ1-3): DVKVTQSSRYLVKRTGEKVFLECVQDMDHENMFWYRQDPGLGLRLIYFSYDVKMKEKGDIPEGYSVSREKKERFSLILESASTNQTSMYLCASNALDTGNTIYFGEGSWLTVV.

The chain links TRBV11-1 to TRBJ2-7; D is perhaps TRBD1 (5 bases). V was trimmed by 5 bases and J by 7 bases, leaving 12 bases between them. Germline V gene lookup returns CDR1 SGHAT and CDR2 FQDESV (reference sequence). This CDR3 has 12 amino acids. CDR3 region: CASSPQGAEQYF. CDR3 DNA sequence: TGTGCCAGCAGCCCCCAGGGTGCAGAGCAGTACTTC.

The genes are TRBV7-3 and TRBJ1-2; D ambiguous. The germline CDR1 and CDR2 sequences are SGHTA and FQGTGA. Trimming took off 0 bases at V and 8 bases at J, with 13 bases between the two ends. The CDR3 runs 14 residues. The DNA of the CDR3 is TGTGCCAGCAGCTTAACGCCCGGGGTTGAGGGCTACACCTTC. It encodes CASSLTPGVEGYTF.

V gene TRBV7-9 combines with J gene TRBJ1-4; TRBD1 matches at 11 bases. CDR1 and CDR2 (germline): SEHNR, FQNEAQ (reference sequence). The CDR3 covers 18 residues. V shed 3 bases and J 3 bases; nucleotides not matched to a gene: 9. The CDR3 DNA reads TGTGCCAGCAGCTTGGACAGGGGGCCTCGGGGGCCTAATGAAAAACTGTTTTTT. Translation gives CASSLDRGPRGPNEKLFF.

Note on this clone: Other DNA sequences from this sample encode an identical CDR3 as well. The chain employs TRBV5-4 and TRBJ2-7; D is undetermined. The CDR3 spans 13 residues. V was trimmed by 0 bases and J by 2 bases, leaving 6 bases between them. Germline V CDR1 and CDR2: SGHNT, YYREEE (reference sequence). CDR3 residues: CASSLGSTYEQYF. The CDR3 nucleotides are TGTGCCAGCAGCTTGGGCAGCACCTACGAGCAGTACTTC.

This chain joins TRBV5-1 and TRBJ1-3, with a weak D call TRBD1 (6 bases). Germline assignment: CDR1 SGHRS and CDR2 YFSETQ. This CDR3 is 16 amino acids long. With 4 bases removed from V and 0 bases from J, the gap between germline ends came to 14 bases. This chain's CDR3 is CASSPAQGYSGNTIYF. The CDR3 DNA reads TGCGCCAGCAGCCCAGCACAGGGCTACTCTGGAAACACCATATATTTT.

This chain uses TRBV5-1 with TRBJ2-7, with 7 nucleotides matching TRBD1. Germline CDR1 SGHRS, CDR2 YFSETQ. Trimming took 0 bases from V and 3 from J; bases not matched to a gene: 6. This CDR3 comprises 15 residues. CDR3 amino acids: CASSLVGTAGYEQYF. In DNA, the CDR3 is TGCGCCAGCAGCTTGGTTGGGACAGCCGGCTACGAGCAGTACTTC.

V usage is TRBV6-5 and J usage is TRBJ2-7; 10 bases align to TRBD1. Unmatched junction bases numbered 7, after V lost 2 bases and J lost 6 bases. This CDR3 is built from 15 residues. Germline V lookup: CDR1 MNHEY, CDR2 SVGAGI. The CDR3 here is CASSYTPGTGVEQYF. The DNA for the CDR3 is TGTGCCAGCAGTTACACCCCCGGGACAGGGGTCGAGCAGTACTTC.

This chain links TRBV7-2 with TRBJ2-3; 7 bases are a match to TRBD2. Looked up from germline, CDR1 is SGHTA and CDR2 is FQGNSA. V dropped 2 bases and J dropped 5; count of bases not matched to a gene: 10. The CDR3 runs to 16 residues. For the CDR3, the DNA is TGTGCCAGCAGCTTAAGCCGGGCCCCGGGAGGAGATACGCAGTATTTT. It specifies CASSLSRAPGGDTQYF.

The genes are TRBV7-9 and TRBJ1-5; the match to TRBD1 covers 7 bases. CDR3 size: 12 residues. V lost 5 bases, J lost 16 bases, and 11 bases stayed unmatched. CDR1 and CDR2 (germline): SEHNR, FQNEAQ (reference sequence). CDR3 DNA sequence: TGTGCCAGCAGCGCCCAGACAGGGTTATTACATTTT. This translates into CASSAQTGLLHF. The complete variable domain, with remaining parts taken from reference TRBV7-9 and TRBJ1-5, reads DTGVSQNPRHKITKRGQNVTFRCDPISEHNRLYWYRQTLGQGPEFLTYFQNEAQLEKSRLLSDRFSAERPKGSFSTLEIQRTEQGDSAMYLCASSAQTGLLHFGDGTRLSIL.

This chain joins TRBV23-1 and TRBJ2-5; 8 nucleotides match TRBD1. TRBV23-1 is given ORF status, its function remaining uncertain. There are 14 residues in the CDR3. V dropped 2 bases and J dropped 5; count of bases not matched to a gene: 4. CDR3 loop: CASSQTGGDETQYF. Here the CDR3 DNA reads TGCGCCAGCAGTCAAACAGGGGGTGACGAGACCCAGTACTTC.

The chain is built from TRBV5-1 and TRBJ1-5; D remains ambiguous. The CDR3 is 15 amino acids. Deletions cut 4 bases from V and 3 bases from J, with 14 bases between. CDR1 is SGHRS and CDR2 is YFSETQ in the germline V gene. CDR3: CASSPDPGNNQPQHF. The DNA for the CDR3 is TGCGCCAGCAGCCCGGATCCAGGTAACAATCAGCCCCAGCATTTT. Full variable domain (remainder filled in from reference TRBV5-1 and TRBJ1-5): KAGVTQTPRYLIKTRGQQVTLSCSPISGHRSVSWYQQTPGQGLQFLFEYFSETQRNKGNFPGRFSGRQFSNSRSEMNVSTLELGDSALYLCASSPDPGNNQPQHFGDGTRLSIL.

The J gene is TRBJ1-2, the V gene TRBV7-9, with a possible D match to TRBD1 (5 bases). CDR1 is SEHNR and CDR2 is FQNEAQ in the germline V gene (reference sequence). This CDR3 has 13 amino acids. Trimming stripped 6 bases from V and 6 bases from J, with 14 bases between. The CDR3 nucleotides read TGTGCCAGCAGAGCGTCAGGGTTCGATGGCTACACCTTC. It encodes CASRASGFDGYTF. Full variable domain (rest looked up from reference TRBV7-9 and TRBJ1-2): DTGVSQNPRHKITKRGQNVTFRCDPISEHNRLYWYRQTLGQGPEFLTYFQNEAQLEKSRLLSDRFSAERPKGSFSTLEIQRTEQGDSAMYLCASRASGFDGYTFGSGTRLTVV.